This TCR beta chain stems from a study of CD8 T cells in Susac syndrome. The V and J ends lost 0 bases and 2 bases, in that order; junction bases with no gene match: 2. The CDR3 length is 14 residues. In germline, CDR1 is SGHDT, CDR2 YYEEEE. Reverse transcription of roughly 0.5 to 1 ug RNA was carried out with random hexamers. TCRdb re-called the immunoSEQ multiplex PCR reads with MiXCR, one entry per CDR3 protein. The data hold around 170,000 distinct CDR3 sequences, with just under 95% observed a single time. The rearrangement links TRBV5-6 to TRBJ2-7, with 7 positions matching TRBD1. Sequenced input: CD8+ T cells from PBMCs. The receptor's source is a human donor with Susac syndrome. CDR3 nucleotides: TGTGCCAGCAGCTTGGTTCAGGGGGCCTACGAGCAGTACTTC. Residues: CASSLVQGAYEQYF.